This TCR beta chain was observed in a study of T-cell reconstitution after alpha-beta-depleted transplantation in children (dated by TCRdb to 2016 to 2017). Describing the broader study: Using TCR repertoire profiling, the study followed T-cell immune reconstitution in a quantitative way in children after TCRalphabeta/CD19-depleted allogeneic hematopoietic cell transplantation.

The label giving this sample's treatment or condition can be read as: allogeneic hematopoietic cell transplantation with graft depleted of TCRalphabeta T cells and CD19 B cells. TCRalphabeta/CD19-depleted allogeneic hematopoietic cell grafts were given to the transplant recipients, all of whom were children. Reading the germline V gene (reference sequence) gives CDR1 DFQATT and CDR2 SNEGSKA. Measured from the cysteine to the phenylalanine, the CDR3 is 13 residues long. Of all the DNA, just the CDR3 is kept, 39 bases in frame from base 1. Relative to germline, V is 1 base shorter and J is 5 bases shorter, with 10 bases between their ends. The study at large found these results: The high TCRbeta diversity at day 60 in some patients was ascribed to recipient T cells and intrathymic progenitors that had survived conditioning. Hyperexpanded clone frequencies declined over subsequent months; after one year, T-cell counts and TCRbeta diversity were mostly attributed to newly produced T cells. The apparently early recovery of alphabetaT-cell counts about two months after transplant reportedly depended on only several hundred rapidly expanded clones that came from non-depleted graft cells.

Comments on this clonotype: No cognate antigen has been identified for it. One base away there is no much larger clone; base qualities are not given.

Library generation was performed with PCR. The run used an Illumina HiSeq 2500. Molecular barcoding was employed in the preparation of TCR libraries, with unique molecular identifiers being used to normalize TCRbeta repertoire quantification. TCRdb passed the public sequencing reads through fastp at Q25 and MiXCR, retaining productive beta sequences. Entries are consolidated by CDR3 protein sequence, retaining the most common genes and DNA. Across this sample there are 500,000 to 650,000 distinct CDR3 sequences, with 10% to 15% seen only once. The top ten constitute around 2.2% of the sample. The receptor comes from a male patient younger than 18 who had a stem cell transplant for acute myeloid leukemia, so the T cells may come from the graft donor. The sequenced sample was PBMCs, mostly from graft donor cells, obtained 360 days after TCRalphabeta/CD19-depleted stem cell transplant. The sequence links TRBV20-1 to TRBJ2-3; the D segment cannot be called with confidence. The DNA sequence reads TGCAGTGCTAGAGCCCTACTTTTAGATACGCAGTATTTT. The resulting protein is CSARALLLDTQYF.